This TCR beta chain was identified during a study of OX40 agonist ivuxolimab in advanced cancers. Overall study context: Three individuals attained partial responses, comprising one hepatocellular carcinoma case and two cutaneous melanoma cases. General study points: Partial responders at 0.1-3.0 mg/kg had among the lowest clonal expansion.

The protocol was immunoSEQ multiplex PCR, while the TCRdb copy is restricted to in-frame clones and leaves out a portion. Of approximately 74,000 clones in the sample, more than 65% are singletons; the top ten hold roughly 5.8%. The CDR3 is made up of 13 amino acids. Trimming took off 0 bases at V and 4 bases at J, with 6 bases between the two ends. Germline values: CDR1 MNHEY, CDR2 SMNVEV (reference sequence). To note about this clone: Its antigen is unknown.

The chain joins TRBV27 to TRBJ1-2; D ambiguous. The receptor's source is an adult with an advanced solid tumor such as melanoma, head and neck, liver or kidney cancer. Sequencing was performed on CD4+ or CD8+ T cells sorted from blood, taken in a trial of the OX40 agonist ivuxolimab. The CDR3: CASSLSEGYGYTF. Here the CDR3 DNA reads TGTGCCAGCAGTTTATCGGAGGGCTATGGCTACACCTTC.